These 26 T cell receptor beta chains were all obtained from the same sample, sequenced in a study of blood T cell repertoires in COVID-19. Sequenced by immunoSEQ multiplex PCR; TCRdb stores in-frame clones only, minus some. The sample consists of fewer than 90,000 clones, about 91% of them appearing once. The sequenced sample consisted of peripheral blood. These receptors all come from a man aged 55 to 70 with acute or convalescent COVID-19.

J is TRBJ1-4 and V is TRBV6-1; D is unresolved. Germline V gives CDR1 MNHNS, CDR2 SASEGT. Between the trimmed V and J ends, which lost 1 base and 13 bases, there was a span of 10 bases. This CDR3 has 12 residues. CDR3 sequence reads: CASSEVVVRLFF. The CDR3 nucleotides are TGTGCCAGCAGTGAAGTTGTTGTTAGACTGTTTTTT.

This chain uses TRBV27 with TRBJ1-6; 7 bases align to TRBD1. This CDR3 spans 15 amino acids. Germline CDR1 is MNHEY and CDR2 is SMNVEV (reference sequence). Losses at the gene ends were 6 bases for V and 6 bases for J; bases not matched to a gene: 8. Here the CDR3 DNA reads TGTGCCAGCAGGCCCGGGACAGAGACTAATTCACCCCTCCACTTT. It yields the protein CASRPGTETNSPLHF.

This clone was seen only once. V is TRBV6-5 and J is TRBJ1-3, with D tentatively TRBD1 (6 bases). CDR1 is MNHEY, CDR2 SVGAGI, per germline. V lost 8 bases and J lost 1, with 15 bases in between. The CDR3 is 15 residues long. Written as DNA, the CDR3 is TGTGCCAGCGGGTCCGGGACACTTTCTGGAAACACCATATATTTT. It codes for CASGSGTLSGNTIYF.

The chain joins TRBV6-5 to TRBJ1-3; TRBD1 matches at 7 bases. V was pared by 7 bases and J by 2 bases, with 5 bases of the junction left unmatched. CDR1 is MNHEY and CDR2 is SVGAGI in the germline V gene. This CDR3 contains 14 residues. The CDR3 DNA reads TGTGCCAGCATTAACAGGGGAACTGGAAACACCATATATTTT. Residues: CASINRGTGNTIYF.

This clone was seen once. The chain has TRBV5-1 and TRBJ1-2, with TRBD1 as a possible D gene (6 bases). CDR3 length equals 15 residues. V shed 1 base and J shed 1 base, with 11 bases lying between them. Germline V CDR1 and CDR2: SGHRS, YFSETQ. The CDR3 here is CASSLSGGYNYGYTF. CDR3 sequence (DNA): TGCGCCAGCAGCTTGAGCGGGGGCTATAACTATGGCTACACCTTC.

Here the CDR3 reads CASSPQAGQYEQYF. The CDR3 bases are TGTGCCAGCTCACCACAAGCCGGACAGTACGAGCAGTACTTC. The chain combines TRBV18 with TRBJ2-7; the D gene is possibly TRBD1 (6 bases). CDR3 length: 14 residues. Germline assignment: CDR1 KGHSH and CDR2 LQKENI. V was cut by 1 base and J by 4 bases, with 11 bases left in between.

V is TRBV5-1 and J is TRBJ2-7; 9 positions match TRBD2. The CDR3 extends over 15 amino acids. V was pared by 4 bases and J by 1 base, with 6 bases of the junction left unmatched. CDR1 is SGHRS and CDR2 is YFSETQ in the germline V gene. CDR3 sequence: CASSRASGTSYEQYF. DNA of the CDR3: TGCGCCAGCAGCAGGGCTAGCGGGACTTCCTACGAGCAGTACTTC.

Only one count was recorded for this clone. The junction shows a germline mismatch at one end, possibly a read error. CDR3 sequence: CASSVTGGGETQYF. CDR3 in DNA: TGTGCCAGCAGCGTAACAGGGGGCGGAGAGACCCAGTACTTC. This chain uses TRBV7-3 with TRBJ2-5, with TRBD1 matching over 9 bases. The CDR3 is 14 residues long. From germline, CDR1 is SGHTA and CDR2 FQGTGA.

This chain connects TRBV2 to TRBJ1-5; D call uncertain. CDR1 SNHLY and CDR2 FYNNEI come from the germline V gene. The CDR3 consists of 15 residues. Trimming shortened V by 1 base and J by 3 bases, and 10 bases separated the two germline ends. CDR3 nucleotides: TGTGCCAGCAGTGAAGGGAGAGAGAACAATCAGCCCCAGCATTTT. It translates to CASSEGRENNQPQHF.

With respect to this clone: Additional DNA sequences in this sample encode the identical CDR3. The chain links TRBV30 to TRBJ2-7; TRBD2 agrees at 8 bases. The J segment lost 5 bases and the V segment lost 4 bases, leaving 10 bases of the junction unmatched. The CDR3 totals 14 residues. Germline CDR1 and CDR2: GTSNPN and SVGIG (reference sequence). CDR3 protein: CAWNGRAGEDEQYF. DNA for the CDR3: TGTGCCTGGAACGGGAGGGCCGGGGAAGACGAGCAGTACTTC.

This chain joins TRBV11-1 and TRBJ2-5; the D gene is possibly TRBD1 (6 bases). The ends were cut back, 4 bases at V and 5 bases at J, with 17 bases in the middle. CDR1 is SGHAT, CDR2 FQDESV, per germline (reference sequence). The CDR3 length is 15 residues. The CDR3 loop reads CASSSRTAAAETQYF. The CDR3 nucleotides are TGTGCCAGCAGCTCTCGGACAGCGGCGGCGGAGACCCAGTACTTC.

The V gene is TRBV10-1, the J gene TRBJ1-2; D gene unclear. Germline loops: CDR1 WNHNN, CDR2 SYGVQD (reference sequence). V gave up 4 bases and J gave up 5 bases, with 20 bases separating them. The CDR3 extends over 16 amino acids. The chain's CDR3 is CASSAPKRASRYGYTF. CDR3 DNA sequence: TGCGCCAGCAGTGCCCCAAAGAGGGCAAGCAGGTATGGCTACACCTTC.

V gene TRBV15 combines with J gene TRBJ2-5, with D tentatively TRBD2 (7 bases). Trimming removed 3 bases from V and 5 bases from J, with 13 bases in between. CDR3 length: 14 residues. Germline values: CDR1 LNHNV, CDR2 YYDKDF (reference sequence). In DNA, the CDR3 is TGTGCCACCAGCAGTGTAGGGAGGGGGGAGACCCAGTACTTC. It codes for CATSSVGRGETQYF.

The rearrangement joins TRBV6-1 to TRBJ2-7; no clear D gene. Looked up from germline, CDR1 is MNHNS and CDR2 is SASEGT. The V gene lost 2 bases and the J gene lost 5 bases, with 19 bases spanning the gap. The CDR3 loop spans 16 amino acids. CDR3 protein: CASSEPLRGFNHEQYF. In nucleotides, the CDR3 is TGTGCCAGCAGTGAACCACTAAGAGGCTTTAACCACGAGCAGTACTTC.

The CDR3 here is CASKHRGKETQYF. The CDR3 DNA follows: TGTGCCAGCAAGCACAGGGGGAAGGAGACCCAGTACTTC. The chain joins TRBV21-1 to TRBJ2-5; the table's D call, TRBD1, was not checked against the DNA. TRBV21-1 is designated a pseudogene. This CDR3 spans 13 amino acids.

This chain joins TRBV3-1 (or the pseudogene TRBV3-2) and TRBJ2-7, with TRBD2 identical over 9 bases. Germline V CDR1 and CDR2: LGHDT, YNNKEL (reference sequence). The CDR3 sequence is 12 residues long. Trimming removed 8 bases from V and 6 bases from J; junction bases left unmatched: 5. CDR3 nucleotide sequence: TGTGCCAGCCGCGGGGGGGCGAGCGAGCAGTACTTC. It yields the protein CASRGGASEQYF.

The chain links TRBV5-1 to TRBJ2-5; 8 bases are a match to TRBD1. In germline, CDR1 is SGHRS, CDR2 YFSETQ. This CDR3 is built from 14 residues. The V gene end was trimmed by 4 bases and the J gene end by 5 bases; junction bases not matched to a gene: 7. The CDR3 region is CASSRGQAVETQYF. CDR3 bases: TGCGCCAGCAGCCGGGGACAGGCGGTGGAGACCCAGTACTTC.

In this sample, this clone turned up a few times. The gene calls are TRBV6-6 and TRBJ1-3; D unclear. CDR1 and CDR2 (germline): MNHNY, SVGAGI (reference sequence). V was clipped by 0 bases and J by 4 bases, with 10 bases between them. The CDR3 covers 15 residues. The CDR3 coding sequence is TGTGCCAGCAGTTACTCGATCAACGGGGGAAACACCATATATTTT. This encodes CASSYSINGGNTIYF.

This clone is a singleton in its sample. The rearrangement uses TRBV27 and TRBJ2-7; tentatively, D is TRBD2 (5 bases). The CDR3 contains 12 residues. The germline CDR1 and CDR2 sequences are MNHEY and SMNVEV (reference sequence). V was cut by 11 bases and J by 3 bases, with 14 bases left in between. This chain's CDR3 is CAWRAECYEQYF. The CDR3 DNA sequence: TGTGCCTGGCGGGCCGAATGCTACGAGCAGTACTTC.

The V call is TRBV2, the J call TRBJ1-6, with 7 bases matching TRBD1. CDR1 is SNHLY and CDR2 is FYNNEI in the germline V gene. V shed 5 bases and J 10 bases; nucleotides not matched to a gene: 8. This CDR3 has 14 amino acids. The CDR3 region has the DNA TGTGCCAGCAGTATCAGGGGGGAAGAATCACCCCTCCACTTT. It translates to CASSIRGEESPLHF.

This clone was counted a few times. The V gene is TRBV9, the J gene TRBJ1-4; D remains unclear. Trimming took off 0 bases at V and 2 bases at J, with 5 bases between the two ends. The CDR3 extends over 14 amino acids. Germline loops: CDR1 SGDLS, CDR2 YYNGEE. In nucleotides, the CDR3 is TGTGCCAGCAGCGTAGGAGGGACTAATGAAAAACTGTTTTTT. Protein product: CASSVGGTNEKLFF.

The rearrangement uses TRBV20-1 and TRBJ2-5, with no clear D. Between the trimmed V and J ends, which lost 3 bases and 2 bases, there was a span of 10 bases. Germline CDR1 and CDR2: DFQATT and SNEGSKA (reference sequence). This CDR3 region has 13 residues. The CDR3 loop reads CSASRSQQETQYF. Written as DNA, the CDR3 is TGCAGTGCTAGTAGGAGCCAGCAAGAGACCCAGTACTTC.

The chain links TRBV7-9 to TRBJ2-5; no reliable D call. Per the germline V gene, CDR1 is SEHNR and CDR2 is FQNEAQ (reference sequence). The CDR3 contains 15 residues. The germline V and J ends were trimmed by 3 bases and 5 bases, with 16 bases remaining between them. Here the CDR3 reads CASSFPVGYSETQYF. The CDR3 DNA reads TGTGCCAGCAGCTTCCCGGTGGGTTACAGCGAGACCCAGTACTTC.

This clone was detected a few times. The chain recombines TRBV10-3 with TRBJ2-2; no clear D. V dropped 4 bases and J dropped 6 bases, with 6 bases sitting between them. Germline loops: CDR1 ENHRY, CDR2 SYGVKD. The CDR3 is 12 residues long. CDR3 in DNA: TGTGCCATCAGTGGAGCATCCGGGGAGCTGTTTTTT. Translated, it gives CAISGASGELFF.

The gene calls are TRBV18 and TRBJ1-4, with no clear D. CDR1 is KGHSH and CDR2 is LQKENI in the germline V gene. V was clipped by 6 bases and J by 0 bases, with 14 bases between them. The CDR3 covers 16 residues. The CDR3 here is CASSPGRLATNEKLFF. The CDR3 coding sequence is TGTGCCAGCTCCCCGGGGAGACTTGCAACTAATGAAAAACTGTTTTTT.

For this clone: This sample also contains other DNA sequences that code for the same CDR3. V is TRBV30 and J is TRBJ1-5; 8 bases agree with TRBD1. CDR3 size: 13 residues. Germline CDR1 GTSNPN, CDR2 SVGIG (reference sequence). J gave up 4 bases and V 1 base, and 0 bases lay outside the gene matches. The CDR3 bases are TGTGCCTGGAGTGGGACAGGGAATCAGCCCCAGCATTTT. Its translation: CAWSGTGNQPQHF.